The 20 T cell receptor beta chains in this list originate from one sample, sequenced in a study of T cells after yellow fever vaccination. TCRdb called the 5' RACE reads again in MiXCR, with one record for every CDR3 protein. The table shows 450,000 to 600,000 distinct CDR3 sequences, with roughly 12% occurring only once. The sequences come from PBMCs, collected on the day of the yellow fever booster vaccination. The receptors were gathered from a man aged 30 to 39 who received the YFV17D yellow fever vaccine.

This chain connects TRBV20-1 to TRBJ2-7; the match to TRBD1 covers 8 bases. V was clipped by 0 bases and J by 4 bases; unmatched bases: 8. In germline, CDR1 is DFQATT, CDR2 SNEGSKA (reference sequence). The CDR3 loop spans 15 amino acids. CDR3 sequence: CSARDQGTGFYEQYF. For the CDR3, the DNA is TGCAGTGCTAGAGATCAAGGGACAGGTTTTTACGAGCAGTACTTC.

This clonotype was observed a handful of times. The CDR3 is CSVDSMTGNTEAFF. As DNA, the CDR3 is TGCAGCGTTGACTCGATGACAGGGAACACTGAAGCTTTCTTT. The rearrangement links TRBV29-1 to TRBJ1-1; D is perhaps TRBD1 (6 bases). This CDR3 is 14 amino acids long. V lost 3 bases, J lost 1 base, and 12 bases lay in between. CDR1 and CDR2 from the germline V gene are SQVTM and ANQGSEA. Complete variable domain (other parts from reference TRBV29-1 and TRBJ1-1): SAVISQKPSRDICQRGTSLTIQCQVDSQVTMMFWYRQQPGQSLTLIATANQGSEATYESGFVIDKFPISRPNLTFSTLTVSNMSPEDSSIYLCSVDSMTGNTEAFFGQGTRLTVV.

The chain carries TRBV12-3 or TRBV12-4 and TRBJ2-1, with 14 bases fitting TRBD2. CDR3 size: 18 residues. Trimming cost V 3 bases and J 4 bases; bases outside gene matches: 8. The DNA for the CDR3 is TGTGCCAGCAGTTTGGCGTCGACTAGCGGGAGGGGGTACAATGAGCAGTTCTTC. This translates into CASSLASTSGRGYNEQFF.

This rearrangement joins TRBV5-1 to TRBJ2-1, with TRBD2 matching 7 bases. The CDR3 spans 15 residues. V lost 0 bases, J lost 4 bases, and 4 bases stayed unmatched. Germline V CDR1 and CDR2: SGHRS, YFSETQ. The CDR3 sequence is CASSLAASGYNEQFF. The CDR3 DNA reads as TGCGCCAGCAGCTTGGCGGCTAGCGGTTACAATGAGCAGTTCTTC.

With regard to this clonotype: Sequence at one end of the junction differs from germline and may be a read error. The gene calls are TRBV27 and TRBJ2-1, with D hard to call. The CDR3 is 14 amino acids. Germline V lookup: CDR1 MNHEY, CDR2 SMNVEV (reference sequence). CDR3: CASSFQNSNNEQFF. In nucleotides, the CDR3 is TGTGCCAGCAGTTTTCAGAACTCCAACAATGAGCAGTTCTTC.

The rearrangement uses TRBV5-1 and TRBJ2-1; maybe TRBD2 (5 bases). Germline V gives CDR1 SGHRS, CDR2 YFSETQ. The V end lost 7 bases, the J end lost 8 bases, and 19 bases lay between the germline ends. This CDR3 has 14 amino acids. CDR3: CASALNQGSDEQFF. CDR3 coding DNA: TGCGCCAGCGCCCTTAATCAAGGGAGTGATGAGCAGTTCTTC.

This clonotype came up a few times. V usage is TRBV23-1 and J usage is TRBJ2-2, with 8 bases matching TRBD1. TRBV23-1 is classed as an ORF, of uncertain function. This CDR3 contains 16 residues. The ends lost 2 bases at V and 3 bases at J; junction bases unmatched: 5. In nucleotides, the CDR3 is TGCGCCAGCAGTCAAGGAGGACAGGGTGACACCGGGGAGCTGTTTTTT. Its translation is CASSQGGQGDTGELFF.

This clonotype has a count of ten or more. The V gene is TRBV5-1, the J gene TRBJ1-1; a possible D gene is TRBD1 (5 bases). The CDR3 spans 14 residues. The V end was cut by 4 bases, the J end by 0 bases, with 10 bases between. Germline lookup yields CDR1 SGHRS and CDR2 YFSETQ. In DNA, the CDR3 is TGCGCCAGCAGCACCGGGACTTTGAACACTGAAGCTTTCTTT. Encoded protein: CASSTGTLNTEAFF.

The chain employs TRBV30 and TRBJ1-1, with D unresolved. Germline V CDR1 and CDR2: GTSNPN, SVGIG (reference sequence). The CDR3 has 14 amino acids. V was pared by 4 bases and J by 0 bases, with 12 bases between. CDR3 in amino acids: CAWTSGSLNTEAFF. The CDR3 bases are TGTGCCTGGACCTCGGGGAGTTTGAACACTGAAGCTTTCTTT.

This clonotype was observed a handful of times. The chain links TRBV10-3 to TRBJ2-5; possibly TRBD2 for D (6 bases). The CDR3 is made up of 13 amino acids. Trimming took 4 bases from V and 4 from J, leaving 10 bases between them. Germline CDR1 and CDR2: ENHRY and SYGVKD. CDR3 residues: CAISAGAGETQYF. For the CDR3, the DNA is TGTGCCATCAGTGCAGGAGCGGGAGAGACCCAGTACTTC.

The chain carries TRBV5-1 and TRBJ1-1; D is undetermined. The CDR3 runs 14 residues. Trimming took off 1 base at V and 1 base at J, with 8 bases between the two ends. Germline assignment: CDR1 SGHRS and CDR2 YFSETQ. For the CDR3, the DNA is TGCGCCAGCAGCTTGCTAGGTTGGAACACTGAAGCTTTCTTT. Translated: CASSLLGWNTEAFF.

V and J are TRBV5-1 and TRBJ2-1; D unclear. Germline V gene data show CDR1 as SGHRS and CDR2 as YFSETQ. The CDR3 is 14 residues long. Deletions cut 4 bases from V and 3 bases from J, with 11 bases between. The CDR3 loop reads CASSPAVNYNEQFF. CDR3 DNA sequence: TGCGCCAGCAGCCCGGCGGTGAACTACAATGAGCAGTTCTTC.

V is TRBV4-3 and J is TRBJ2-2; the match to TRBD1 covers 11 bases. V shed 2 bases, J shed 7 bases, and the junction held 3 bases outside the gene matches. Germline CDR1 reads LGHNA; CDR2 reads YSLEER. CDR3 length: 15 amino acids. In nucleotides, the CDR3 is TGCGCCAGCAGCCAATGGACAGGGGGCATCGGGGAGCTGTTTTTT. Encoded protein: CASSQWTGGIGELFF.

This clonotype was counted many times. The chain couples TRBV7-3 to TRBJ2-1; 9 nucleotides match TRBD2. After removal of 9 bases from V and 4 bases from J, the junction contained 4 bases not matched to a gene. This CDR3 spans 13 amino acids. The germline V gene encodes CDR1 SGHTA and CDR2 FQGTGA. The CDR3 reads CASGREGYNEQFF. For the CDR3, the DNA is TGTGCCAGTGGGCGGGAGGGTTACAATGAGCAGTTCTTC.

This sequence joins TRBV2 and TRBJ2-7; D is possibly TRBD2 (5 bases). Germline V CDR1 and CDR2: SNHLY, FYNNEI. Trimming removed 8 bases at V and 6 bases at J, with 20 bases between. The length of the CDR3 is 14 residues. CDR3 region: CASLYSSGWGEQYF. CDR3 sequence (DNA): TGTGCCAGCTTGTACTCCTCGGGATGGGGCGAGCAGTACTTC.

The chain uses TRBV5-1 and TRBJ2-1; tentatively, D is TRBD1 or TRBD2 (5 bases each). The V end lost 0 bases, the J end lost 6 bases, and 13 bases lay between the germline ends. The CDR3 is 15 amino acids. Germline CDR1 reads SGHRS; CDR2 reads YFSETQ. The CDR3 sequence is CASSLEHSGGNEQFF. CDR3 bases: TGCGCCAGCAGCTTGGAGCACAGTGGGGGCAATGAGCAGTTCTTC.

In this sample, this clonotype turned up a few times. V gene TRBV20-1 combines with J gene TRBJ1-1; D unresolved. CDR1 is DFQATT, CDR2 SNEGSKA, per germline (reference sequence). CDR3 length: 14 amino acids. V lost 0 bases, J lost 1 base, and 9 bases lay in between. Here the CDR3 reads CSARDGVTNTEAFF. The CDR3 DNA reads TGCAGTGCTAGAGACGGGGTTACGAACACTGAAGCTTTCTTT.

The DNA of the CDR3 is TGTGCCAGCAGCGACTCTAGTGCAGTCCAGTTCTTC. This translates into CASSDSSAVQFF. The chain joins TRBV7-2 to TRBJ2-1; D gene ambiguous. Germline loops: CDR1 SGHTA, CDR2 FQGNSA. V lost 5 bases to trimming and J lost 13 bases, with 15 bases between them. The CDR3 is made up of 12 amino acids.

This clonotype was detected many times. The rearrangement uses TRBV6-1 and TRBJ2-7; 8 bases agree with TRBD2. CDR1 is MNHNS and CDR2 is SASEGT in the germline V gene. The CDR3 consists of 13 residues. The V and J ends lost 5 bases and 4 bases, in that order; junction bases with no gene match: 4. The CDR3: CASSPGGIYEQYF. CDR3 DNA sequence: TGTGCCAGCAGTCCGGGGGGGATTTACGAGCAGTACTTC.

This clonotype has more than one count but fewer than ten. The genes are TRBV12-3 or TRBV12-4 and TRBJ2-2; 8 bases are shared with TRBD2. V was clipped by 5 bases and J by 6 bases; unmatched bases: 8. The CDR3 runs 15 residues. The CDR3, as DNA: TGTGCCAGCAGTCCCAGTAGCGGGATCCCCGGGGAGCTGTTTTTT. This codes for CASSPSSGIPGELFF.